This TCR beta chain was documented in a study of sequential checkpoint blockade in melanoma. Study information: After both sequences, patients received maintenance nivolumab.

This clone was observed a handful of times. This sample includes further DNA sequences coding for the same CDR3. Germline CDR1 SGDLS, CDR2 YYNGEE. V was pared by 2 bases and J by 6 bases, with 4 bases of the junction left unmatched. CDR3 length equals 14 residues. Only in-frame clones appear in the TCRdb table, and some are missing; sequencing was by immunoSEQ multiplex PCR. The table has approximately 11,000 clones, about 81% seen once. Described treatment: randomized to nivolumab then ipilimumab (arm A) or the reverse (arm B). Sorted cells were live CD3+CD8+, lacking CD19 and CD56, from PBMCs. The material was CD8+ T cells sorted from blood (inferred from file names), obtained from a patient given nivolumab and ipilimumab in sequence. This clonotype was sampled from a human donor with melanoma. This chain uses TRBV9 with TRBJ2-2; TRBD1 agrees at 7 bases. CDR3 loop: CASSVGTDPGELFF. The DNA for the CDR3 is TGTGCCAGCAGCGTTGGGACAGACCCCGGGGAGCTGTTTTTT.